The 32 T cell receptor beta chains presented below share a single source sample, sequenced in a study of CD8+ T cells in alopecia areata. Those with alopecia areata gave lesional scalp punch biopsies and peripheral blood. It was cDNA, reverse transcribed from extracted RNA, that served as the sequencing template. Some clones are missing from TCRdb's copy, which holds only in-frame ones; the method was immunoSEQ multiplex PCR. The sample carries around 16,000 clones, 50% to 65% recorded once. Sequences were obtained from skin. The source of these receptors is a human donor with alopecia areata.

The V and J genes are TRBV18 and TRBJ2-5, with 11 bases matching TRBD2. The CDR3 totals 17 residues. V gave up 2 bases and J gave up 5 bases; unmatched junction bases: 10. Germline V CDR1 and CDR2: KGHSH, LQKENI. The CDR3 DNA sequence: TGTGCCAGCTCACCAAATCTAGGGACTAGCGGCGTGGAGACCCAGTACTTC. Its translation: CASSPNLGTSGVETQYF. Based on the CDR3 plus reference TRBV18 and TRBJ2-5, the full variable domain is NAGVMQNPRHLVRRRGQEARLRCSPMKGHSHVYWYRQLPEEGLKFMVYLQKENIIDESGMPKERFSAEFPKEGPSILRIQQVVRGDSAAYFCASSPNLGTSGVETQYFGPGTRLLVL.

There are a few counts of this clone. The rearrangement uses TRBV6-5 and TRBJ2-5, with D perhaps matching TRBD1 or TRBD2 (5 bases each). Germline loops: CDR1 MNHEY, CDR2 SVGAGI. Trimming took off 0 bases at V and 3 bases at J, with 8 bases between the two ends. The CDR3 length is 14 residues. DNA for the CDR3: TGTGCCAGCAGTTACTCGGGGGTTGAAGAGACCCAGTACTTC. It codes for CASSYSGVEETQYF.

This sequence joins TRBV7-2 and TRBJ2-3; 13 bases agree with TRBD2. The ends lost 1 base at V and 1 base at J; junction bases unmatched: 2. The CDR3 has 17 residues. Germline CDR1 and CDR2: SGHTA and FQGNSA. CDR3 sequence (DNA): TGTGCCAGCAGCTTAGTTACTAGCGGGGGGGGCACAGATACGCAGTATTTT. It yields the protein CASSLVTSGGGTDTQYF.

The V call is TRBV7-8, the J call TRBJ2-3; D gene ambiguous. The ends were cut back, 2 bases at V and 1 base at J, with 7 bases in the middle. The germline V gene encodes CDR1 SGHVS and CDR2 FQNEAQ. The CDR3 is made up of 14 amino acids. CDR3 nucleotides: TGTGCCAGCAGCTTATATCGCGGCACAGATACGCAGTATTTT. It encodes CASSLYRGTDTQYF.

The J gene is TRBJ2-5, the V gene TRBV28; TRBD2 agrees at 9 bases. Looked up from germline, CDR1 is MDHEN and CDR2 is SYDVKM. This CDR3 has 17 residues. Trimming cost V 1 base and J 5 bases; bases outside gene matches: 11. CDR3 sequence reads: CASSLLGGLAGRETQYF. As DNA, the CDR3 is TGTGCCAGCAGTTTATTAGGGGGGCTAGCGGGACGGGAGACCCAGTACTTC.

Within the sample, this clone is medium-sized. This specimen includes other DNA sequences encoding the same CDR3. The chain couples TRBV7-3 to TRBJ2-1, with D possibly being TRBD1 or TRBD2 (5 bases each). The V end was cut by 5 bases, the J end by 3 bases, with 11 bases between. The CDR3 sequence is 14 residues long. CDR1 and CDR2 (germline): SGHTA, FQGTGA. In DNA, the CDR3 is TGTGCCAGCAGCCTTGGGGGTGGCTACAATGAGCAGTTCTTC. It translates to CASSLGGGYNEQFF.

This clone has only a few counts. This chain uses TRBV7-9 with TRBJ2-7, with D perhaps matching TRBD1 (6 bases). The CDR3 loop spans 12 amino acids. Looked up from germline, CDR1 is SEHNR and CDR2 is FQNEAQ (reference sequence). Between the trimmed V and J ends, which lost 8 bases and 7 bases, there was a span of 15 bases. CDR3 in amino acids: CASSTGFEEQYF. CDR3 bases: TGTGCCAGCTCGACAGGATTTGAGGAGCAGTACTTC. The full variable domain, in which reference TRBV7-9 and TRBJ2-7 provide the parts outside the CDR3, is DTGVSQNPRHKITKRGQNVTFRCDPISEHNRLYWYRQTLGQGPEFLTYFQNEAQLEKSRLLSDRFSAERPKGSFSTLEIQRTEQGDSAMYLCASSTGFEEQYFGPGTRLTVT.

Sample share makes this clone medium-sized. The CDR3 DNA is TGTGCCAGCAGCCAGATAGCGGGAGTAAGTACAGATACGCAGTATTTT. Protein sequence: CASSQIAGVSTDTQYF. V gene TRBV4-2 combines with J gene TRBJ2-3; 9 nucleotides line up with TRBD2. J gave up 3 bases and V 3 bases, and 7 bases lay outside the gene matches. The CDR3 extends over 16 amino acids. Per the germline V gene, CDR1 is LGHNA and CDR2 is YNFKEQ.

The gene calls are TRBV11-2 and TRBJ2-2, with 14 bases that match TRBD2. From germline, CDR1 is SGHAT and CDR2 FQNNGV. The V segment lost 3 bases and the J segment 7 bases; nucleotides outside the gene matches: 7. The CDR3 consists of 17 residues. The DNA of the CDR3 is TGTGCCAGCAGCTTGCCTAGGACTAGCGGGAGGATCGGGGAGCTGTTTTTT. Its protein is CASSLPRTSGRIGELFF.

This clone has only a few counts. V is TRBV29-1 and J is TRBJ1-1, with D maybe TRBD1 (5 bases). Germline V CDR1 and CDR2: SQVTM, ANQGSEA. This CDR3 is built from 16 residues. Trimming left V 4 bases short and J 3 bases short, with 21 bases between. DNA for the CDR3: TGCAGCGTTGGGACCACCTGGGGGGGTAGGGACACTGAAGCTTTCTTT. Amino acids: CSVGTTWGGRDTEAFF.

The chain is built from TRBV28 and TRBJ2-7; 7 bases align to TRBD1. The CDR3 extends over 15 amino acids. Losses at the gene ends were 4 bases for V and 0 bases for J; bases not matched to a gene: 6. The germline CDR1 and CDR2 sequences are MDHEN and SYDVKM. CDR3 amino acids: CASSSGQVFSYEQYF. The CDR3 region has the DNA TGTGCCAGCAGTTCCGGACAGGTTTTCTCCTACGAGCAGTACTTC.

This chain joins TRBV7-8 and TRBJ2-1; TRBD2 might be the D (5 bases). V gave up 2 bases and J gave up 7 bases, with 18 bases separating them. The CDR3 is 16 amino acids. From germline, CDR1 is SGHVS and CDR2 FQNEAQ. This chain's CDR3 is CASSLRASLSGNEQFF. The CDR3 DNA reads TGTGCCAGCAGCTTACGAGCGAGCCTCTCGGGGAATGAGCAGTTCTTC.

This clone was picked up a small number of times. CDR3 nucleotide sequence: TGCAGCGTTGGACAGGGTAGCAATCAGCCCCAGCATTTT. This encodes CSVGQGSNQPQHF. The V gene is TRBV29-1, the J gene TRBJ1-5; 7 bases fit TRBD1. The CDR3 extends over 13 amino acids. V was clipped by 4 bases and J by 0 bases; unmatched bases: 0. CDR1 SQVTM and CDR2 ANQGSEA come from the germline V gene.

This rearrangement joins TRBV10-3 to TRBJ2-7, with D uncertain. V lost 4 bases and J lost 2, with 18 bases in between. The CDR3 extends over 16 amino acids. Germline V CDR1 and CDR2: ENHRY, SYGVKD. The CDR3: CAISGYPTRSPYEQYF. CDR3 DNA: TGTGCCATCAGTGGTTACCCCACCAGGTCCCCCTACGAGCAGTACTTC.

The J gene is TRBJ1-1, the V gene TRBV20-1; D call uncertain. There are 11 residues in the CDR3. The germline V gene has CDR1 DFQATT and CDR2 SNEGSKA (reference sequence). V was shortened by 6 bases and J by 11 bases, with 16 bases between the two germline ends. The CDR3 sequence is CSATRATGAFF. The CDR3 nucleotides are TGCAGTGCCACAAGGGCGACGGGTGCTTTCTTT.

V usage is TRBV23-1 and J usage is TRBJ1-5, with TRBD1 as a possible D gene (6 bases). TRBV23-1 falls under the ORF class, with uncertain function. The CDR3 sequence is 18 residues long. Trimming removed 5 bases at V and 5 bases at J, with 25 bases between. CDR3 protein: CASSEQGAVQATDQPQHF. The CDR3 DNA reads TGCGCCAGCAGTGAACAGGGTGCGGTTCAGGCGACAGATCAGCCCCAGCATTTT.

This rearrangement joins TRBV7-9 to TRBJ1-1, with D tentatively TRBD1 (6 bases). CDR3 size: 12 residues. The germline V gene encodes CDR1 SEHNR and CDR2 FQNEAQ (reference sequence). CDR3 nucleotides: TGTGCGGGCGAAGGGGGGCCGGCTGAAGCTTTCTTT. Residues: CAGEGGPAEAFF.

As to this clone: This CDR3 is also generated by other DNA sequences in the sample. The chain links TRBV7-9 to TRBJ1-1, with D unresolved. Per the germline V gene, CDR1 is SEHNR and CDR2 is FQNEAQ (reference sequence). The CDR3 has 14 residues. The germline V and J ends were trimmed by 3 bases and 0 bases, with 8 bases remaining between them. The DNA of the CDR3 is TGTGCCAGCAGCTTGAGTCGGTTGAACACTGAAGCTTTCTTT. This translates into CASSLSRLNTEAFF.

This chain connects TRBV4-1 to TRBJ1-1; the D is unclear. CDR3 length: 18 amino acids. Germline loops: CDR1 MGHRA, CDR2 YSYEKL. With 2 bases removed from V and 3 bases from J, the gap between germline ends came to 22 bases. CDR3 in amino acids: CASSQNLFGLGGYTEAFF. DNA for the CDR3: TGCGCCAGCAGCCAAAACTTATTTGGGTTGGGAGGGTACACTGAAGCTTTCTTT.

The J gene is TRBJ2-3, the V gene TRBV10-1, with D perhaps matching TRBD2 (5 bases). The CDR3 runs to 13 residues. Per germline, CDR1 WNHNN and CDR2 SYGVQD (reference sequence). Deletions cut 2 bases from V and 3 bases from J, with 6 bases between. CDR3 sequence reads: CASSEPGTDTQYF. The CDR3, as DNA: TGCGCCAGCAGTGAGCCGGGGACAGATACGCAGTATTTT.

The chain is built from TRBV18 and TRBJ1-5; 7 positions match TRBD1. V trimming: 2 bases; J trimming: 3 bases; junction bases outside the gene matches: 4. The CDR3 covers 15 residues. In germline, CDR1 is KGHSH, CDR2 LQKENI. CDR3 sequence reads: CASSPSGGLNQPQHF. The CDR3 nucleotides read TGTGCCAGCTCACCATCAGGGGGGCTCAATCAGCCCCAGCATTTT.

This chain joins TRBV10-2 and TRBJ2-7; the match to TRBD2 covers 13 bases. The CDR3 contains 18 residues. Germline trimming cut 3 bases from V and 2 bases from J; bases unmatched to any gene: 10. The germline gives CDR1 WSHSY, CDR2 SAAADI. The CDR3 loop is CASSDGVWGTSGTYEQYF. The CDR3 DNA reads TGCGCCAGCAGTGACGGGGTTTGGGGGACTAGCGGGACCTACGAGCAGTACTTC.

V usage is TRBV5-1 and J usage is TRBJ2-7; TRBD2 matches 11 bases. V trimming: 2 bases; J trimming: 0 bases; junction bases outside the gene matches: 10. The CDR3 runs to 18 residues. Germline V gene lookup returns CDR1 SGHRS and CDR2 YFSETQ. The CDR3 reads CASSFGLAGGPSSYEQYF. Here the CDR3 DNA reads TGCGCCAGCAGCTTTGGGCTAGCGGGAGGACCGAGCTCCTACGAGCAGTACTTC.

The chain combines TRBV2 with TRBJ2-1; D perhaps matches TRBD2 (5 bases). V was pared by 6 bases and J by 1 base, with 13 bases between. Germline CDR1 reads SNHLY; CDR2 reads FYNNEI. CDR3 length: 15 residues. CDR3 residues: CASRPDFPSYNEQFF. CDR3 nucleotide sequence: TGTGCCAGCAGACCGGACTTCCCGTCCTACAATGAGCAGTTCTTC.

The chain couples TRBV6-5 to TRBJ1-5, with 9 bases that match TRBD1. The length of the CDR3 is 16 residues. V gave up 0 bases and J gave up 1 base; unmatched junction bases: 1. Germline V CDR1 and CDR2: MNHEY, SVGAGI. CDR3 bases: TGTGCCAGCAGTTACTCCGGGACAGGGAGCAATCAGCCCCAGCATTTT. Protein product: CASSYSGTGSNQPQHF.

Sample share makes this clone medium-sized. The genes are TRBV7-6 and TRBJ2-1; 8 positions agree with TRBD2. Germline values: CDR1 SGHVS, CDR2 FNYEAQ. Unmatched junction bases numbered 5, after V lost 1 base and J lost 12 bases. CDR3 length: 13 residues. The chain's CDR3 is CASSLEASGRQFF. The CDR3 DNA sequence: TGTGCCAGCAGCTTAGAGGCTAGCGGGCGGCAGTTCTTC. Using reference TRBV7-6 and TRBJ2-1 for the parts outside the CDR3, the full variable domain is GAGVSQSPRYKVTKRGQDVALRCDPISGHVSLYWYRQALGQGPEFLTYFNYEAQQDKSGLPNDRFSAERPEGSISTLTIQRTEQRDSAMYRCASSLEASGRQFFGPGTRLTVL.

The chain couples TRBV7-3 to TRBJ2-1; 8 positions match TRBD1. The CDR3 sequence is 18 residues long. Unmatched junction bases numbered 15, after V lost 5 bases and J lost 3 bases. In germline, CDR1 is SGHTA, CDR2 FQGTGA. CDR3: CASSPRSPRGPFYNEQFF. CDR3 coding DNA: TGTGCCAGCAGCCCTCGATCACCCAGGGGGCCTTTCTACAATGAGCAGTTCTTC.

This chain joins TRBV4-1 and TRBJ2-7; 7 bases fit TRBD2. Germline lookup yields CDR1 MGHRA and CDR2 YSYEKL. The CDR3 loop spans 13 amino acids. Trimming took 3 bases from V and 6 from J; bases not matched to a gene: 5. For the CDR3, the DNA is TGCGCCAGCAGCCAGGGCGGGAGAGGCGAGCAGTACTTC. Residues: CASSQGGRGEQYF.

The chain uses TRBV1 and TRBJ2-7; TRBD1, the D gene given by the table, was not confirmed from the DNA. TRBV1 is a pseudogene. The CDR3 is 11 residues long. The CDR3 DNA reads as TGCACCAGCAGCCAGGGCCCTGAGCAGTACTTC. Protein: CTSSQGPEQYF.

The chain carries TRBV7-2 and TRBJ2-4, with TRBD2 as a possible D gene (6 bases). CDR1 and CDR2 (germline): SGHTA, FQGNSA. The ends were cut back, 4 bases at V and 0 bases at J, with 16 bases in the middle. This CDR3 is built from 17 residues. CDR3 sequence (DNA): TGTGCCAGCAGCTGGGTCGGTGGGGGAGGAGCCAAAAACATTCAGTACTTC. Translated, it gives CASSWVGGGGAKNIQYF.

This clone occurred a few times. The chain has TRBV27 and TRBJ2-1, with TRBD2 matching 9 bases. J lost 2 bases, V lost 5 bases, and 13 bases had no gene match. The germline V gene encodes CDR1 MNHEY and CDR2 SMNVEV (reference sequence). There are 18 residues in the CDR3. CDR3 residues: CASSPSWVSGSPYNEQFF. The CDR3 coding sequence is TGTGCCAGCAGTCCCAGTTGGGTTAGCGGGAGCCCCTACAATGAGCAGTTCTTC.

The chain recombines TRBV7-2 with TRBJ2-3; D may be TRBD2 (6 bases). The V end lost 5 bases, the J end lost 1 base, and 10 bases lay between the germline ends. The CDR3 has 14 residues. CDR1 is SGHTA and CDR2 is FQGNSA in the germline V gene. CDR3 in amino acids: CASSRERGTDTQYF. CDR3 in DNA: TGTGCCAGCAGCCGGGAGCGGGGCACAGATACGCAGTATTTT.